This record concerns one T cell receptor beta chain sequence. The antigen is not known. The CDR3 consists of 12 residues. The germline CDR1 and CDR2 sequences are SEHNR and FQNEAQ (reference sequence). V was cut by 5 bases and J by 6 bases, with 11 bases left in between. The record originates from a study of CD4 T cells in relation to SARS-CoV-2 and coronaviruses. Study context: The HLA restriction of the shared crossreactive spike epitopes was mapped.

Assay used: immunoSEQ multiplex PCR; TCRdb lists only in-frame clones, some missing. The sample carries about 21,000 clones, over 65% recorded once. Before the COVID-19 pandemic, during about 2010-2018, CD4+ T cells were taken from unexposed donors. After about 10 days of culture, CD4+ T cells were isolated. Cells permitting, SARS-CoV-2 S/N and four cold-coronavirus spikes were tested on unexposed-donor CD4+ T cells. Fresh IL-2 medium replaced half the medium on days 3 and 7. The chain carries TRBV7-9 and TRBJ2-7, with D unclear. The sequencing input was CD4+ T cells from PBMCs, cultured in vitro. The clonotype originates from a human donor in good health. DNA of the CDR3: TGTGCCAGCAGCCCCGAGAGGAGCGAGCAGTACTTC. Protein sequence: CASSPERSEQYF.